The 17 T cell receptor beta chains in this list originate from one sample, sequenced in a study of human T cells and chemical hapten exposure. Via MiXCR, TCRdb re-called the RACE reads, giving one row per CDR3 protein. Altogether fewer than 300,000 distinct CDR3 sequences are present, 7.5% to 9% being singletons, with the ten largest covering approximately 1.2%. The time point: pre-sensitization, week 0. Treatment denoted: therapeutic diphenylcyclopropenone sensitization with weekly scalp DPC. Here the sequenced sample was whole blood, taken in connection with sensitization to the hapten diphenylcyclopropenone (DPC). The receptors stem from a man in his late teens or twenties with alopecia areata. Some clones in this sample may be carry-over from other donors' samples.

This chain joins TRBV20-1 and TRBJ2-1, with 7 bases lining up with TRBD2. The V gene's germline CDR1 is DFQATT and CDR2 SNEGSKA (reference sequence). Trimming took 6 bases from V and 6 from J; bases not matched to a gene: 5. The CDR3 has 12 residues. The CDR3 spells CSAGRLANEQFF. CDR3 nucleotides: TGCAGTGCGGGGCGACTAGCCAATGAGCAGTTCTTC.

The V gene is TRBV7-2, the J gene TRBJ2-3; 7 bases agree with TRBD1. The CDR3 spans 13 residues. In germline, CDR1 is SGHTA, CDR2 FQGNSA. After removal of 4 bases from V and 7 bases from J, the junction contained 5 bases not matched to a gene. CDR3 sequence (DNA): TGTGCCAGCAGCTCACAGGGGACGAATACGCAGTATTTT. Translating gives CASSSQGTNTQYF.

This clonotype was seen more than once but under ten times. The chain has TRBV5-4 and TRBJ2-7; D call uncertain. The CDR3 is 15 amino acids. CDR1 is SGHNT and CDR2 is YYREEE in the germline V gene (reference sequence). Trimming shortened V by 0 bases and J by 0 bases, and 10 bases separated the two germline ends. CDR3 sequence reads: CASSLGQVSSYEQYF. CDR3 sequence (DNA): TGTGCCAGCAGCTTGGGGCAGGTGAGCTCCTACGAGCAGTACTTC.

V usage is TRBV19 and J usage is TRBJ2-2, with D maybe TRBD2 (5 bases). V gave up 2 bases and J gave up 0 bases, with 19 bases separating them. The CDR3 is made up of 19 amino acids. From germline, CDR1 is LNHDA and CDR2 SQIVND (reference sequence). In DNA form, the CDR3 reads TGTGCCAGTAGTATAAGTTCCTCCCGAGGGTACGCGAACACCGGGGAGCTGTTTTTT. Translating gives CASSISSSRGYANTGELFF. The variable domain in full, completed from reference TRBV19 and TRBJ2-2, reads DGGITQSPKYLFRKEGQNVTLSCEQNLNHDAMYWYRQDPGQGLRLIYYSQIVNDFQKGDIAEGYSVSREKKESFPLTVTSAQKNPTAFYLCASSISSSRGYANTGELFFGEGSRLTVL.

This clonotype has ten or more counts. The DNA for the CDR3 is TGTGCCAGCAGCCTTTTTCGACCGGGGAATAATTCACCCCTCCACTTT. Translated, it gives CASSLFRPGNNSPLHF. The genes are TRBV7-3 and TRBJ1-6; D ambiguous. V lost 5 bases to trimming and J lost 5 bases, with 16 bases between them. Germline values: CDR1 SGHTA, CDR2 FQGTGA. The CDR3 extends over 16 amino acids.

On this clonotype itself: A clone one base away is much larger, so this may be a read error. The CDR3 reads CASSVGQGTDTQYF. DNA of the CDR3: TGTGCCAGCAGCGTAGGACAGGGCACAGATACGCAGTATTTT. The chain uses TRBV9 and TRBJ2-3; D may be TRBD1 (6 bases). In germline, CDR1 is SGDLS, CDR2 YYNGEE. V shed 0 bases and J shed 1 base, with 6 bases lying between them. The CDR3 runs to 14 residues.

This CDR3 is CASSFVRGTEAFF. DNA for the CDR3: TGTGCCAGCAGCTTTGTGAGGGGCACTGAAGCTTTCTTT. The V and J genes are TRBV7-2 and TRBJ1-1; the D gene is possibly TRBD1 (5 bases). The V gene lost 3 bases and the J gene lost 4 bases, with 9 bases spanning the gap. The CDR3 is 13 amino acids. Germline assignment: CDR1 SGHTA and CDR2 FQGNSA.

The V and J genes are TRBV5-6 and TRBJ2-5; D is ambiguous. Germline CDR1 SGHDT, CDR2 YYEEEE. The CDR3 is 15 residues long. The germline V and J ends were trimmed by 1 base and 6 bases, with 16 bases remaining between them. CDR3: CASSLSARGRQTQYF. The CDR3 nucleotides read TGTGCCAGCAGCTTGTCGGCTAGAGGTCGGCAGACCCAGTACTTC.

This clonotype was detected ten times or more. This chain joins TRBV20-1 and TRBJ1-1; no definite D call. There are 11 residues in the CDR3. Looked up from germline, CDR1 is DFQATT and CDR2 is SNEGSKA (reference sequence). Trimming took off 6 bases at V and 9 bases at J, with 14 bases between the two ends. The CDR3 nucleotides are TGCAGTGCCGTAGAGATCCCGAAAGCTTTCTTT. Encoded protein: CSAVEIPKAFF.

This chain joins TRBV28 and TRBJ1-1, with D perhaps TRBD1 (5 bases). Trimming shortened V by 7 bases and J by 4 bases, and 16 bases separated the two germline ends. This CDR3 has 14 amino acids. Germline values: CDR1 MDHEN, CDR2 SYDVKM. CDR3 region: CASNQGWSGTEAFF. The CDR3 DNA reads TGTGCCAGCAATCAGGGTTGGTCGGGCACTGAAGCTTTCTTT.

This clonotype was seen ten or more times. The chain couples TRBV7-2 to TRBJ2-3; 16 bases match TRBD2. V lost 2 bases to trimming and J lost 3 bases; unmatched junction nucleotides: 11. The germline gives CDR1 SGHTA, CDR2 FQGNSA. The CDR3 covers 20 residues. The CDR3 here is CASSLFGTSGGADFTDTQYF. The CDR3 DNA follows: TGTGCCAGCAGCTTATTTGGGACTAGCGGGGGGGCCGACTTTACAGATACGCAGTATTTT.

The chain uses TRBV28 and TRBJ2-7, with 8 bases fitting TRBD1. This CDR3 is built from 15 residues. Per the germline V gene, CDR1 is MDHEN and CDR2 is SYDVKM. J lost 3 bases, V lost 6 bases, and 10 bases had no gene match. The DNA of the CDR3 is TGTGCCAGCAGCCGATACCGGGACAGGTTCTACGAGCAGTACTTC. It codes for CASSRYRDRFYEQYF.

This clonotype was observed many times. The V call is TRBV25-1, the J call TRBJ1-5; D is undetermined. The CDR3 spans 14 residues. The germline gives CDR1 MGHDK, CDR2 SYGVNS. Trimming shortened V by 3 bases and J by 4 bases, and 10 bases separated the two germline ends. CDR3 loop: CASSDGPKNQPQHF. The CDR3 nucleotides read TGTGCCAGCAGTGACGGGCCCAAGAATCAGCCCCAGCATTTT.

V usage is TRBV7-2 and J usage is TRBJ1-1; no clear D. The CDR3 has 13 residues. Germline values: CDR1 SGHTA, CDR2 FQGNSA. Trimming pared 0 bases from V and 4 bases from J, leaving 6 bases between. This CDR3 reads CASSLATTTEAFF. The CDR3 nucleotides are TGTGCCAGCAGCTTAGCGACGACCACTGAAGCTTTCTTT.

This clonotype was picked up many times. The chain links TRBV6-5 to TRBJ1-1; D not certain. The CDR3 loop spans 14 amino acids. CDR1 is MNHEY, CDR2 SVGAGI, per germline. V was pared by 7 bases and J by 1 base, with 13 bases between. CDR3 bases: TGTGCCAGCACCTCCTCATGGGGGAACACTGAAGCTTTCTTT. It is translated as CASTSSWGNTEAFF.

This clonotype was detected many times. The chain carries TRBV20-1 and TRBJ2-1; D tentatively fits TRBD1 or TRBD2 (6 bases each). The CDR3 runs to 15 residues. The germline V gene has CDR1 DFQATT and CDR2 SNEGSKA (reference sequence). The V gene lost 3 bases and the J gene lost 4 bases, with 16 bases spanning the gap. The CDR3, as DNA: TGCAGTGCTAGGGGACCGGGGGCCCGATACAATGAGCAGTTCTTC. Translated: CSARGPGARYNEQFF.

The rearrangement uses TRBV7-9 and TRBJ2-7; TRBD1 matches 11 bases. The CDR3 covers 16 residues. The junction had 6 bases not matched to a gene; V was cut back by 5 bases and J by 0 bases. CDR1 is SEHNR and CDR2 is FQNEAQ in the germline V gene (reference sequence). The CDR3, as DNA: TGTGCCAGCAGCACCTGGACAGGGGGCGACTCCTACGAGCAGTACTTC. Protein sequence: CASSTWTGGDSYEQYF.